What follows describes a single T cell receptor (beta chain). Its antigen is not yet known. The record has no base qualities; no much larger clone is one base away. Whole blood was collected in K2EDTA tubes by collaborating institutions according to the institutions' own protocols. For TCRbeta analysis, collaborators shipped samples in one of three forms: frozen whole blood, isolated PBMCs, or DNA extracted from either of those sample types. This entry is derived from a study of blood T cell repertoires in COVID-19 (dated by TCRdb to 2019 to 2021). Broadly, across the study: Samples covering the acute and convalescent phases of COVID-19 were provided by collaborators in the United States, Italy and Spain. The material from the prospective study consisted of cDNA or gDNA derived from T cells, B-cell-depleted T cells, or PBMCs. Subjects who had been exposed to COVID-19, were actively infected with it, or had recovered from it provided the deeply sampled blood TCRbeta repertoires that made up the dataset. The repertoires were made available in a free public database intended to serve as a resource for research on the immune response to SARS-CoV-2. The samples were drawn from two sources: the first 160 participants of the ongoing ImmuneRACE study, and some 1,300 subjects contributed by 6 global collaborators. The sample metadata nearly always contained a de-identified subject ID, COVID-19 status, age in years and sex. HLA class I and class II types, where available, came from metadata supplied by the sample provider rather than from assay-based typing.

The germline V gene encodes CDR1 LNHDA and CDR2 SQIVND (reference sequence). Reading from cysteine to phenylalanine, the CDR3 counts 13 amino acids. Kept here is only the CDR3 DNA, which spans 39 bases and is read in frame from base 1. Trimming takes 4 bases from V and 9 bases from J, and the germline ends sit 13 bases apart. Points the paper makes about the study in general: Clinical and demographic metadata were provided uncurated, with the amount varying by source and participant.

TCRbeta CDR3 regions were amplified from genomic DNA by means of the immunoSEQ Assay, a bias-controlled multiplex PCR. Regarding the original processing steps: Within the assay, amplification of reference gene primers was used to estimate how many nucleated cells each sample contained. Sequence reads were collapsed and filtered to measure the absolute abundance of every unique TCRbeta CDR3 rearrangement. Productive Simpson clonality was computed per sample as the square root of Simpson's diversity index over productive rearrangements. TCRdb carries this immuneACCESS record with in-frame sequences only. Its versions omit some clonotypes, under half of them owing to an unresolved V gene in the studies checked, with the rest unexplained. V and J calls and clone size are as listed in that table; D and trimming were resolved from the DNA. In this sample the table shows around 300,000 clones, around four fifths of which occur a single time. The top ten clones comprise around 4.2% of the sample.

The receptor comes from a woman between 45 and 65 years old with active or convalescent COVID-19. Sequencing was performed on peripheral blood. This sequence uses TRBV19 and TRBJ2-1; D gene: possibly TRBD2, on 6 matching bases. The CDR3 in this case is CASSRGTFGEQFF. The DNA is as follows: TGTGCCAGTAGTAGGGGGACTTTCGGTGAGCAGTTCTTC. Joined to the reference TRBV19 and TRBJ2-1 proteins, this CDR3 gives the full variable domain: DGGITQSPKYLFRKEGQNVTLSCEQNLNHDAMYWYRQDPGQGLRLIYYSQIVNDFQKGDIAEGYSVSREKKESFPLTVTSAQKNPTAFYLCASSRGTFGEQFFGPGTRLTVL.